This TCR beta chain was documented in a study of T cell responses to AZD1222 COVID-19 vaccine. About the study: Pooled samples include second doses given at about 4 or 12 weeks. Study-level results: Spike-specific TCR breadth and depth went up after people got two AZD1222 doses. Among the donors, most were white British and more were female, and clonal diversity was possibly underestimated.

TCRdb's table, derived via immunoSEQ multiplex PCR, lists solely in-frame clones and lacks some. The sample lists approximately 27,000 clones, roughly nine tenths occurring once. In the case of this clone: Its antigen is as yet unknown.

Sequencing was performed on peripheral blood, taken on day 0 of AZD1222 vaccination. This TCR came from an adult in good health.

CDR3 nucleotide sequence: TGTGCCAGCAGCCGTTACACAGGGGGTGACTATGGCTACACCTTC. It codes for CASSRYTGGDYGYTF. V and J are TRBV9 and TRBJ1-2; 8 bases are a match to TRBD1. This CDR3 spans 15 amino acids. Trimming removed 4 bases from V and 3 bases from J; junction bases left unmatched: 8. Looked up from germline, CDR1 is SGDLS and CDR2 is YYNGEE.